This T cell receptor (beta chain) was recovered during a study of CD8+ T cells in alopecia areata. For the study at large: A 6-month period off drug followed tofacitinib, which lasted 6 to 18 months.

The CDR3 length is 10 residues. CDR1 is DFQATT and CDR2 is SNEGSKA in the germline V gene (reference sequence). V was trimmed by 6 bases and J by 2 bases, leaving 4 bases between them. RNA extraction was followed by reverse transcription into cDNA, which acted as the sequencing template. TCRdb keeps only in-frame clones here, not all; method: immunoSEQ multiplex PCR. The sample yields 150,000 to 200,000 clones, about 60% seen once. General study results and limits: More clonal than normal scalp was lesional scalp, particularly alopecia totalis/universalis.

Alopecia areata patients gave lesional scalp punch biopsies and peripheral blood samples. Turning to this clone: Its antigen is unknown. In the same sample, other DNA sequences code for this CDR3.

The V gene is TRBV20-1, the J gene TRBJ2-5, with D unresolved. The sequence was obtained from a human donor with alopecia areata. The sample here was CD4+ T cells sorted from blood, taken at week 0. CDR3 bases: TGCAGTGCCACACAAGAGACCCAGTACTTC. Translation gives CSATQETQYF.